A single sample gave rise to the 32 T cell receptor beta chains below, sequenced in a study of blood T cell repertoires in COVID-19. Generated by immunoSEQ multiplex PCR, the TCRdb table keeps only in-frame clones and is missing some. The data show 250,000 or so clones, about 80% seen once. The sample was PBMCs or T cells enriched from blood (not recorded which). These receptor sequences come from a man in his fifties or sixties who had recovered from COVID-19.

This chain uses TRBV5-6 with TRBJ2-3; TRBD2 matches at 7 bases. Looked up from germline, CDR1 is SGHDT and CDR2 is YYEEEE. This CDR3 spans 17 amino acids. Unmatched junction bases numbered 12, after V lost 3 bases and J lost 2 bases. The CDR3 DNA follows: TGTGCCAGCAGCTCACTGACTAGCCGATTTAACACAGATACGCAGTATTTT. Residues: CASSSLTSRFNTDTQYF.

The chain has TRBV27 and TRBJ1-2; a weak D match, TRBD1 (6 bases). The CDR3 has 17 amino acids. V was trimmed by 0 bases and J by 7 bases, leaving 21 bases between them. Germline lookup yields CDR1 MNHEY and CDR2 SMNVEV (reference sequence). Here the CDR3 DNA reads TGTGCCAGCAGTTTATCGTGGAATTGGGTCGGGGGGCTTGGCTACACCTTC. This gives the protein CASSLSWNWVGGLGYTF.

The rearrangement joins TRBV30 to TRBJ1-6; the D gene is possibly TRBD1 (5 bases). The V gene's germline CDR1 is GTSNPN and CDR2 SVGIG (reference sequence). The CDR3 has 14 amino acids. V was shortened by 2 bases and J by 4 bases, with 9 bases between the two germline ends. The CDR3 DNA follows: TGTGCCTGGAGTAGCCGGGGGTATAATTCACCCCTCCACTTT. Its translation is CAWSSRGYNSPLHF. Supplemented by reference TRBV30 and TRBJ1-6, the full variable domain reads SQTIHQWPATLVQPVGSPLSLECTVEGTSNPNLYWYRQAAGRGLQLLFYSVGIGQISSEVPQNLSASRPQDRQFILSSKKLLLSDSGFYLCAWSSRGYNSPLHFGNGTRLTVT.

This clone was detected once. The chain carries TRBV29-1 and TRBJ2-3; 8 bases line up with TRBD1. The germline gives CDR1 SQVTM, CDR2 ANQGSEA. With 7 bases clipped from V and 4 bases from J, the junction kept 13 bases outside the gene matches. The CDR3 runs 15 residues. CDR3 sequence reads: CSGQEGQGGSDTQYF. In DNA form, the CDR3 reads TGCAGCGGGCAAGAAGGACAGGGAGGATCAGATACGCAGTATTTT.

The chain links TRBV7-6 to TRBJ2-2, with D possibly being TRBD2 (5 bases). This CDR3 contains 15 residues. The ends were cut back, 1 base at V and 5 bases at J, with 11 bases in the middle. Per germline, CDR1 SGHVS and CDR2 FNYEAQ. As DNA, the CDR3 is TGTGCCAGCAGCTTAGGCCGGGGTCATACCGGGGAGCTGTTTTTT. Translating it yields CASSLGRGHTGELFF. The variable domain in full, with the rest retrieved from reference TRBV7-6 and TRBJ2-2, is GAGVSQSPRYKVTKRGQDVALRCDPISGHVSLYWYRQALGQGPEFLTYFNYEAQQDKSGLPNDRFSAERPEGSISTLTIQRTEQRDSAMYRCASSLGRGHTGELFFGEGSRLTVL.

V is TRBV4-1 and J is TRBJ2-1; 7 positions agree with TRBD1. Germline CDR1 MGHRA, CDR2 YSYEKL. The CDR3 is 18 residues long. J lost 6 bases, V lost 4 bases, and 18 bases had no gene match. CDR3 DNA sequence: TGCGCCAGCAGCCTAACCGATAAGAAACAGGGGTGGGCCAATGAGCAGTTCTTC. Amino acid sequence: CASSLTDKKQGWANEQFF.

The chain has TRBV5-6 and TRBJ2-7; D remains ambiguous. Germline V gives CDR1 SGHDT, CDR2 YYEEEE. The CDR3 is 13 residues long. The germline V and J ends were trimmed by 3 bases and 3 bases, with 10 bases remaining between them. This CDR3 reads CASSSQYNYEQYF. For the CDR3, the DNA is TGTGCCAGCAGCTCACAGTACAACTACGAGCAGTACTTC.

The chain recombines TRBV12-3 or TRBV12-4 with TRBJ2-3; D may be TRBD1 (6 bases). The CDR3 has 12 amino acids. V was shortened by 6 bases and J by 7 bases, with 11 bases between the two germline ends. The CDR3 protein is CASRPQGHTQYF. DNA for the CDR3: TGTGCCAGCAGGCCACAGGGCCATACGCAGTATTTT.

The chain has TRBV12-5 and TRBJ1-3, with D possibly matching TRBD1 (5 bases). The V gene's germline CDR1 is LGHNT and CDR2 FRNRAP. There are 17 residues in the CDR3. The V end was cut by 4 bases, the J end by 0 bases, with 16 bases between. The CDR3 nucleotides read TGTGCTAGTGGTTCGGCAGGGAAGAGGTACTCTGGAAACACCATATATTTT. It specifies CASGSAGKRYSGNTIYF.

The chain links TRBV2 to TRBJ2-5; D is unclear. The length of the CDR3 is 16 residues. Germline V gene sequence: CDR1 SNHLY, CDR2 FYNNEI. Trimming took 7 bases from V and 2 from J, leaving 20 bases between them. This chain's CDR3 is CASKATTVTPQETQYF. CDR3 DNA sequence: TGTGCCAGCAAGGCGACAACAGTCACCCCACAAGAGACCCAGTACTTC. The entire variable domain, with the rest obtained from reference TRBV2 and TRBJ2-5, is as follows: EPEVTQTPSHQVTQMGQEVILRCVPISNHLYFYWYRQILGQKVEFLVSFYNNEISEKSEIFDDQFSVERPDGSNFTLKIRSTKLEDSAMYFCASKATTVTPQETQYFGPGTRLLVL.

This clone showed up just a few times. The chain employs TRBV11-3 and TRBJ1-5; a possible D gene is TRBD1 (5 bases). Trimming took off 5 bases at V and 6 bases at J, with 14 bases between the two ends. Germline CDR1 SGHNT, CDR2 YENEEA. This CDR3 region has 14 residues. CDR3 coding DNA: TGTGCCAGCAGCAGAGACGGGAGGGGTCAGCCCCAGCATTTT. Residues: CASSRDGRGQPQHF.

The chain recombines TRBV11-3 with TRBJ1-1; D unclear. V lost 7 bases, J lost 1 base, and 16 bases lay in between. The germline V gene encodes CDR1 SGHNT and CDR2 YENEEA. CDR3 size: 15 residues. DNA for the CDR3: TGTGCCAGCACCCGGGGTTACGGGGAGAACACTGAAGCTTTCTTT. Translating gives CASTRGYGENTEAFF.

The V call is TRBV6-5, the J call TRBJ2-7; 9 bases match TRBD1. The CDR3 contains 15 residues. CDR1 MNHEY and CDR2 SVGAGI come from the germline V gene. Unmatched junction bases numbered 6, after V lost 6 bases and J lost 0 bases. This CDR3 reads CASRTGTGISYEQYF. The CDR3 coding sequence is TGTGCCAGCAGGACCGGGACAGGGATCTCCTACGAGCAGTACTTC.

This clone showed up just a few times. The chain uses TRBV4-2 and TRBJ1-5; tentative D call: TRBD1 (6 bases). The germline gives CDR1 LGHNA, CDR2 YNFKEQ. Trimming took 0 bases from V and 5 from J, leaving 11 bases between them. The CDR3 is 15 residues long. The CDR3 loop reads CASSQEIGGDQPQHF. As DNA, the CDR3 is TGTGCCAGCAGCCAAGAAATAGGGGGGGATCAGCCCCAGCATTTT.

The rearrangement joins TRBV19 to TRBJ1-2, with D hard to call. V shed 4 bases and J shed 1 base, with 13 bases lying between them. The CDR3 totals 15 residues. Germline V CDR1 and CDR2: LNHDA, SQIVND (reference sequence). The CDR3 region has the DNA TGTGCCAGTAGTAGGGCCCCCGCCCTTAACTATGGCTACACCTTC. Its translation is CASSRAPALNYGYTF.

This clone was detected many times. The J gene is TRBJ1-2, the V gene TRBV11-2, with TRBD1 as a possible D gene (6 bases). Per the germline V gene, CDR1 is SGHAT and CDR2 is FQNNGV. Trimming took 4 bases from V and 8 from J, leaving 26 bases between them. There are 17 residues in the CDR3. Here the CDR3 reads CASSSEWVARDIGGYTF. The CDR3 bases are TGTGCCAGCAGCTCAGAATGGGTTGCCCGGGACATTGGGGGCTACACCTTC.

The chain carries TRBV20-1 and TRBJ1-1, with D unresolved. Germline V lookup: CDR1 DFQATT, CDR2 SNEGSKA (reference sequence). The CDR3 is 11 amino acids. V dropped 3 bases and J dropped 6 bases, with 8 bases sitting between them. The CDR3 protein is CSASRLAEAFF. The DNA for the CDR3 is TGCAGTGCTAGCAGGCTCGCTGAAGCTTTCTTT.

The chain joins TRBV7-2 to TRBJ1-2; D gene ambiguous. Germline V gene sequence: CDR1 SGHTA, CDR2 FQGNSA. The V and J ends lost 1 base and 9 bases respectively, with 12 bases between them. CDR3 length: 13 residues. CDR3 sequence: CASSLGQFQSYTF. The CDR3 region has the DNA TGTGCCAGCAGCTTAGGGCAGTTCCAGAGCTACACCTTC.

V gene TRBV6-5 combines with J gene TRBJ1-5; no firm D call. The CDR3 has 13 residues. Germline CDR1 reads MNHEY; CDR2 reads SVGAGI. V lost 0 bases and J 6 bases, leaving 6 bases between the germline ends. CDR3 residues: CASSYSGRQPQHF. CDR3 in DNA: TGTGCCAGCAGTTACTCGGGCCGTCAGCCCCAGCATTTT.

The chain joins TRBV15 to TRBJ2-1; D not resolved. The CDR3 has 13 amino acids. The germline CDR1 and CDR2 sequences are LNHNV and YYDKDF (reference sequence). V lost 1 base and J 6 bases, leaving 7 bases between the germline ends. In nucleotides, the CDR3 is TGTGCCACCAGCAGAGTCACGGGCAATGAGCAGTTCTTC. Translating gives CATSRVTGNEQFF.

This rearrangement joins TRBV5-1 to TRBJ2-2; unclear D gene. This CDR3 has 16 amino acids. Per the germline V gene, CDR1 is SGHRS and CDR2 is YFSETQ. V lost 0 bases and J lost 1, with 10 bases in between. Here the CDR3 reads CASSLAENRNTGELFF. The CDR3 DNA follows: TGCGCCAGCAGCTTGGCCGAGAACAGGAACACCGGGGAGCTGTTTTTT.

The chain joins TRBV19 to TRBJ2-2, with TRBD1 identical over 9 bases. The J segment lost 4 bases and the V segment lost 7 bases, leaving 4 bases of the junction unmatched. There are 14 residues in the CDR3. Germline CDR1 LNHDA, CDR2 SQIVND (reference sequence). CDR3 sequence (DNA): TGTGCCAGTATGACAGGGGGGGCCACCGGGGAGCTGTTTTTT. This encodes CASMTGGATGELFF.

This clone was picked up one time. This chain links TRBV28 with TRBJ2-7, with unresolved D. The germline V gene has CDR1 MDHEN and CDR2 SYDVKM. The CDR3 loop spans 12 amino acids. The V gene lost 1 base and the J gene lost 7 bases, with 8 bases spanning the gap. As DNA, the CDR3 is TGTGCCAGCAGTTTATCAGCGTTTGAGCAGTACTTC. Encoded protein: CASSLSAFEQYF.

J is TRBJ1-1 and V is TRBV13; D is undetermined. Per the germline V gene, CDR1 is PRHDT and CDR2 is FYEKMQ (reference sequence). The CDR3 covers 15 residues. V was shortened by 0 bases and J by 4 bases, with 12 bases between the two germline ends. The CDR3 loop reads CASSLGRLLTTEAFF. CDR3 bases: TGTGCCAGCAGCTTAGGCCGACTGTTGACCACTGAAGCTTTCTTT. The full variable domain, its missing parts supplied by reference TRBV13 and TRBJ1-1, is AAGVIQSPRHLIKEKRETATLKCYPIPRHDTVYWYQQGPGQDPQFLISFYEKMQSDKGSIPDRFSAQQFSDYHSELNMSSLELGDSALYFCASSLGRLLTTEAFFGQGTRLTVV.

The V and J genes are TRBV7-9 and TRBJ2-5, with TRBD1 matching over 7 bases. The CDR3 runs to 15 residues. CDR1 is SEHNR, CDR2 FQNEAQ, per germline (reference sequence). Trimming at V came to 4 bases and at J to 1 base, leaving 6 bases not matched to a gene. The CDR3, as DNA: TGTGCCAGCAGCTCGGGACAGTACTTCCAAGAGACCCAGTACTTC. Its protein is CASSSGQYFQETQYF.

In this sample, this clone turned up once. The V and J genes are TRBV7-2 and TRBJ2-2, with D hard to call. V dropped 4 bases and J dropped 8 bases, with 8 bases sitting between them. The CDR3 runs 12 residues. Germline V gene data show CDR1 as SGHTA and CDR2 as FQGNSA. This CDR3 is CASSSLRGELFF. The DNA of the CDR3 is TGTGCCAGCAGCTCCCTGAGAGGGGAGCTGTTTTTT.

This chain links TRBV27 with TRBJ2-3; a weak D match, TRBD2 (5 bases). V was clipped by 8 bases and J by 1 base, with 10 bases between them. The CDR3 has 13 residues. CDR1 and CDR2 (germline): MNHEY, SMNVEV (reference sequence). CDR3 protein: CASQGLGTDTQYF. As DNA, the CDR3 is TGTGCCAGCCAAGGACTGGGCACAGATACGCAGTATTTT.

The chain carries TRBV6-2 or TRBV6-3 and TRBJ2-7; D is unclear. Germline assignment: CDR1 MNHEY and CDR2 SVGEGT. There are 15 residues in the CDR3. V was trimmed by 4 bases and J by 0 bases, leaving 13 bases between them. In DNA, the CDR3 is TGTGCCAGCAGTTTGGAGAATCCTTCCTCCTACGAGCAGTACTTC. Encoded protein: CASSLENPSSYEQYF.

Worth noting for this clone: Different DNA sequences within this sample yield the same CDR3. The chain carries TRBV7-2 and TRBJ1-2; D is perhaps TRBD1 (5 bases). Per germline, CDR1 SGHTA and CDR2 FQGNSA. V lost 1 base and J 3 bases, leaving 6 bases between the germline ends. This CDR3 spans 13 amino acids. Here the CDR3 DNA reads TGTGCCAGCAGCTTAGTAGGGGACTATGGCTACACCTTC. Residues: CASSLVGDYGYTF. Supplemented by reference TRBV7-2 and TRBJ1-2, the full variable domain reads GAGVSQSPSNKVTEKGKDVELRCDPISGHTALYWYRQSLGQGLEFLIYFQGNSAPDKSGLPSDRFSAERTGGSVSTLTIQRTQQEDSAVYLCASSLVGDYGYTFGSGTRLTVV.

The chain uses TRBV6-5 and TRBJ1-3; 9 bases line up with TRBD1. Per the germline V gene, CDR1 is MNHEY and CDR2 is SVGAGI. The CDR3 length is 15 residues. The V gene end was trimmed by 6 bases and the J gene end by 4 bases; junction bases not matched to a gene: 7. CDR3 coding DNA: TGTGCCAGCAGACCACAGGGGGCGCAAGGAAACACCATATATTTT. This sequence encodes CASRPQGAQGNTIYF.

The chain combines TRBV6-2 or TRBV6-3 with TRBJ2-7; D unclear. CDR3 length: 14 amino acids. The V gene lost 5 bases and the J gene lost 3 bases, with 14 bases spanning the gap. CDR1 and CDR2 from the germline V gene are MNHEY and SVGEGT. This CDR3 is CASSPPLRGYEQYF. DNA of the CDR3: TGTGCCAGCAGTCCCCCCCTACGTGGCTACGAGCAGTACTTC.

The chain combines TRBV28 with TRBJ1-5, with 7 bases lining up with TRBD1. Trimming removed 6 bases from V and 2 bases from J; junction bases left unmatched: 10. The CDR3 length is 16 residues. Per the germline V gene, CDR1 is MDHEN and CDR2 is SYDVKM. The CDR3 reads CASSSPTGIGNQPQHF. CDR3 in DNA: TGTGCCAGCAGCTCCCCGACAGGGATTGGCAATCAGCCCCAGCATTTT.